Below are 10 T cell receptor beta chains sequenced from a single sample in a study of blood T cell repertoires in COVID-19. The assay was immunoSEQ multiplex PCR, and TCRdb's table has in-frame clones only and misses some. The profile covers tens of thousands of clones, with 80% to 90% appearing a single time and about 30% taken by the ten largest. Sequenced input: peripheral blood. These TCRs come from an elderly woman with active or convalescent COVID-19.

The chain links TRBV19 to TRBJ1-6, with 8 bases fitting TRBD1. This CDR3 is 15 amino acids long. CDR1 and CDR2 (germline): LNHDA, SQIVND (reference sequence). V dropped 6 bases and J dropped 9; count of bases not matched to a gene: 10. The CDR3 DNA reads as TGTGCCAGTAGCATTACCAGGACAGGGAGTTCACCCCTCCACTTT. Translating it yields CASSITRTGSSPLHF.

As regards this clone: Other DNA sequences from this sample encode an identical CDR3 as well. V is TRBV12-3 or TRBV12-4 and J is TRBJ2-1; D perhaps matches TRBD2 (5 bases). This CDR3 is built from 12 residues. Trimming shortened V by 4 bases and J by 4 bases, and 5 bases separated the two germline ends. The CDR3 reads CASSSGYNEQFF. The CDR3 nucleotides read TGTGCCAGCAGTTCGGGGTACAATGAGCAGTTCTTC.

V gene TRBV6-6 combines with J gene TRBJ1-4; D uncertain. This CDR3 is built from 14 residues. Germline V gene lookup returns CDR1 MNHNY and CDR2 SVGAGI (reference sequence). V lost 7 bases and J lost 8, with 17 bases in between. The CDR3: CASKLDGVEEKLFF. CDR3 bases: TGTGCCAGCAAACTCGACGGGGTGGAAGAAAAACTGTTTTTT.

The chain couples TRBV18 to TRBJ1-5; D may be TRBD1 (6 bases). Trimming shortened V by 5 bases and J by 5 bases, and 19 bases separated the two germline ends. The CDR3 spans 16 residues. CDR1 KGHSH and CDR2 LQKENI come from the germline V gene. The CDR3 DNA is TGTGCCAGCTCAACGGGGGGGGCCGTTCGTTATCAGCCCCAGCATTTT. This encodes CASSTGGAVRYQPQHF.

The chain carries TRBV15 and TRBJ1-4; 11 positions match TRBD1. Germline V gives CDR1 LNHNV, CDR2 YYDKDF (reference sequence). V lost 8 bases, J lost 8 bases, and 10 bases stayed unmatched. The CDR3 is 15 residues long. The CDR3 DNA reads as TGTGCCACCGGGGACAGGGGGAAGGGTCAGGAAAAACTGTTTTTT. The encoded protein is CATGDRGKGQEKLFF.

This clone was seen only once. The chain has TRBV6-5 and TRBJ2-7; 11 nucleotides agree with TRBD1. Germline values: CDR1 MNHEY, CDR2 SVGAGI. The CDR3 is 13 amino acids. V lost 7 bases and J lost 5; bases outside the gene matches: 4. The chain's CDR3 is CASTDRGRNEQYF. DNA for the CDR3: TGTGCCAGCACGGACAGGGGGCGGAACGAGCAGTACTTC.

This clone was counted a single time. The chain employs TRBV3-1 (or the pseudogene TRBV3-2) and TRBJ2-6, with D perhaps matching TRBD1 (6 bases). Looked up from germline, CDR1 is LGHDT and CDR2 is YNNKEL (reference sequence). Between the trimmed V and J ends, which lost 2 bases and 2 bases, there was a span of 22 bases. The CDR3 spans 20 residues. The CDR3 sequence: CASSQFLFWLGGAGANVLTF. In DNA form, the CDR3 reads TGTGCCAGCAGCCAATTTCTCTTTTGGTTAGGGGGTGCTGGGGCCAACGTCCTGACTTTC.

The chain carries TRBV5-3 and TRBJ1-1; 7 nucleotides align to TRBD1. TRBV5-3 counts as an open reading frame of uncertain function. The CDR3 extends over 14 amino acids. With 7 bases clipped from V and 5 bases from J, the junction kept 11 bases outside the gene matches. The CDR3 DNA is TGTGCCAGATTGGGTAGGGGGCGGAGAACTGAAGCTTTCTTT. Translated: CARLGRGRRTEAFF.

The V and J genes are TRBV2 and TRBJ1-2; 7 nucleotides line up with TRBD1. The CDR3 runs 14 residues. Germline assignment: CDR1 SNHLY and CDR2 FYNNEI. The trim removed 8 bases at V and 8 bases at J, leaving 14 bases unmatched. The CDR3 DNA sequence: TGTGCCAGCGTCCCCTCAAGGGGGCGGGAAGGCTACACCTTC. This gives the protein CASVPSRGREGYTF.

The chain recombines TRBV5-1 with TRBJ2-1, with 7 bases matching TRBD1. CDR3 size: 14 residues. The trim removed 7 bases at V and 1 base at J, leaving 5 bases unmatched. The germline V gene encodes CDR1 SGHRS and CDR2 YFSETQ. The CDR3 sequence is CASYRDRSYNEQFF. Here the CDR3 DNA reads TGCGCCAGCTACCGGGACAGATCCTACAATGAGCAGTTCTTC.